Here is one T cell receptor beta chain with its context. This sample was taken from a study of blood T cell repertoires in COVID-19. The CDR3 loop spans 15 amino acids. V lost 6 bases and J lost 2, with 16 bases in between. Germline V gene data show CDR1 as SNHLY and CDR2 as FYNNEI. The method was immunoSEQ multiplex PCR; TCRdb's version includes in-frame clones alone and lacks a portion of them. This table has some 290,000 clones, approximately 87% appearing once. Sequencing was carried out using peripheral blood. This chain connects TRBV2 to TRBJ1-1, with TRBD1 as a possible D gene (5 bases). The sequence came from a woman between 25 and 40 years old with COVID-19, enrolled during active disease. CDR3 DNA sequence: TGTGCCAGCAGGTTTGCAGGGTACGCCAACACTGAAGCTTTCTTT. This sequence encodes CASRFAGYANTEAFF.